These 7 T cell receptor beta chains share one sample of origin, sequenced in a study of spatial heterogeneity in lung cancer. Time point given: sample taken at primary tumor resection. The study sequenced unsorted whole RNA from tumor, nontumor lung or frozen PBMC. MiXCR, applied by TCRdb to the 5' RACE reads, yields one record per CDR3 protein. There are approximately 13,000 distinct CDR3 sequences in the sample; 5.2% occur only once, and about two fifths lies in the top ten. The material sequenced was lung tumor tissue, taken at surgery. These receptors all stem from a human donor with early-stage non-small cell lung cancer.

This clonotype is classed as medium-sized. This beta chain appears as a stray read in a library generated for alpha chains; its size is not informative. This chain links TRBV6-5 with TRBJ1-6; perhaps TRBD1 as D (5 bases). The V gene lost 5 bases and the J gene lost 7 bases, with 12 bases spanning the gap. There are 14 residues in the CDR3. CDR1 MNHEY and CDR2 SVGAGI come from the germline V gene. CDR3 in DNA: TGTGCCAGCAGTCCCAGGGTTTTCAATTCACCCCTCCACTTT. It is translated as CASSPRVFNSPLHF.

This clonotype was seen repeatedly, ten times or more. Since it is a stray read in a library aimed at alpha chains, this beta chain has a size that is not meaningful. This chain links TRBV5-1 with TRBJ1-1; TRBD1 agrees at 7 bases. This CDR3 comprises 16 residues. With V trimmed by 4 bases and J by 0 bases, 9 bases remained unmatched. Germline assignment: CDR1 SGHRS and CDR2 YFSETQ. The CDR3 DNA reads TGCGCCAGCAGCACCAGAGGCAGGGGGGTGAACACTGAAGCTTTCTTT. Amino acids: CASSTRGRGVNTEAFF.

In its sample, this clonotype was seen many times. Little can be read into the size of this beta chain, an off-target read in a library designed for alpha chains. The chain combines TRBV5-1 with TRBJ2-3; possible D gene TRBD2, 7 bases. There are 15 residues in the CDR3. Per germline, CDR1 SGHRS and CDR2 YFSETQ. Deletions cut 8 bases from V and 2 bases from J, with 18 bases between. As DNA, the CDR3 is TGCGCCAGTAACTTGCGGGGGCTTGACACAGATACGCAGTATTTT. Protein product: CASNLRGLDTDTQYF. Supplemented by reference TRBV5-1 and TRBJ2-3, the full variable domain reads KAGVTQTPRYLIKTRGQQVTLSCSPISGHRSVSWYQQTPGQGLQFLFEYFSETQRNKGNFPGRFSGRQFSNSRSEMNVSTLELGDSALYLCASNLRGLDTDTQYFGPGTRLTVL.

This clonotype was seen repeatedly, ten times or more. This beta chain slipped into a library made for alpha chains as a stray read, so its size is not meaningful. The chain couples TRBV27 to TRBJ2-1, with TRBD2 as a possible D gene (6 bases). Between the trimmed V and J ends, which lost 6 bases and 4 bases, there was a span of 16 bases. This CDR3 is built from 15 residues. The germline gives CDR1 MNHEY, CDR2 SMNVEV (reference sequence). This CDR3 is CASRNGAGPYNEQFF. The DNA for the CDR3 is TGTGCCAGCAGGAATGGTGCGGGACCTTACAATGAGCAGTTCTTC.

Many counts were recorded for this clonotype. This beta chain was picked up by a library intended for alpha chains and is off target, so its count carries little meaning. The V gene is TRBV7-6, the J gene TRBJ1-6; D is perhaps TRBD1 (6 bases). The CDR3 is 16 residues long. Germline values: CDR1 SGHVS, CDR2 FNYEAQ. V lost 0 bases to trimming and J lost 7 bases, with 13 bases between them. The CDR3 reads CASSLASRGGNSPLHF. The CDR3 coding sequence is TGTGCCAGCAGCTTAGCTTCCAGGGGAGGAAATTCACCCCTCCACTTT.

This clonotype was picked up many times. Within a library made for alpha chains, this beta chain is off target, and its count is uninformative. This sequence joins TRBV20-1 and TRBJ2-4, with D perhaps matching TRBD2 (6 bases). From germline, CDR1 is DFQATT and CDR2 SNEGSKA (reference sequence). The CDR3 sequence is 15 residues long. Trimming took off 0 bases at V and 4 bases at J, with 13 bases between the two ends. CDR3 amino acids: CSAREHSGGKNIQYF. As DNA, the CDR3 is TGCAGTGCTAGAGAACATTCCGGGGGAAAAAACATTCAGTACTTC.

This clonotype has at least ten counts. The library was built for alpha chains, so this beta chain is an off-target read and its size means little. The V and J genes are TRBV7-9 and TRBJ2-1, with 8 bases identical to TRBD2. Germline lookup yields CDR1 SEHNR and CDR2 FQNEAQ (reference sequence). The CDR3 length is 16 residues. V was clipped by 5 bases and J by 3 bases; unmatched bases: 9. The CDR3 loop is CASSLGTSGSYNEQFF. As DNA, the CDR3 is TGTGCCAGCAGCCTAGGGACTAGTGGAAGCTACAATGAGCAGTTCTTC.